The rows below give T cell receptor beta chains drawn from one sample of a study of identical twins. TCRdb itself ran the 5' RACE reads through MiXCR, one entry per CDR3 protein. The data hold around 690,000 distinct CDR3 sequences, with around 20% observed a single time. This same sample was also part of a study on T cells expressing NK-cell markers.

Sequences were obtained from PBMCs. The receptor set was obtained from a woman aged 18 to 35 in good health. Each CDR3 is given with its conserved first and last residue. A D gene is named only where the DNA matches it firmly. Clone sizes are given selectively: once, few, many, or a class where the clone is expanded.

v_call,clone_size,d_call,j_call,cdr3_length,cdr3_aa,cdr3_nt
TRBV12-3/TRBV12-4,many,-,TRBJ2-3,11,CASSHTDTQYF,TGTGCCAGCAGCCACACAGATACGCAGTATTTT
TRBV27,-,-,TRBJ1-5,15,CASSLMAGSNQPQHF,TGTGCCAGCAGTTTGATGGCAGGGAGCAATCAGCCCCAGCATTTT
TRBV5-1,many,-,TRBJ2-5,14,CASSLVGGQETQYF,TGTGCCAGCAGCTTAGTAGGGGGCCAAGAGACCCAGTACTTC
TRBV20-1,few,TRBD2,TRBJ2-5,15,CSARKVAGALKTQYF,TGCAGTGCTAGAAAGGTGGCGGGAGCTCTGAAGACCCAGTACTTC
TRBV10-3,-,-,TRBJ2-7,14,CAISEYGYSYEQYF,TGTGCCATCAGTGAGTATGGCTACTCCTACGAGCAGTACTTC
TRBV12-3/TRBV12-4,many,TRBD1,TRBJ2-7,14,CASSYRGVGYEQYF,TGTGCCAGCAGCTACAGGGGTGTAGGCTACGAGCAGTACTTC
TRBV7-2,-,-,TRBJ2-3,15,CASTLTRTWTDTQYF,TGTGCCAGCACCCTGACTAGGACCTGGACAGATACGCAGTATTTT
TRBV5-1,many,-,TRBJ2-7,13,CASSLGDGYEQYF,TGCGCCAGCAGCTTGGGGGATGGTTACGAGCAGTACTTC
TRBV12-3/TRBV12-4,-,TRBD2,TRBJ2-5,16,CASSQSGRAGQETQYF,TGTGCCAGCAGTCAAAGCGGGAGGGCAGGGCAAGAGACCCAGTACTTC
TRBV10-3,-,TRBD2,TRBJ2-3,12,CAITSSGGTQYF,TGTGCCATCACCTCTAGCGGGGGAACGCAGTATTTT
TRBV7-8,-,-,TRBJ2-7,12,CASSLALDEQYF,TGTGCCAGCAGCTTAGCCCTGGACGAGCAGTACTTC
TRBV20-1,-,TRBD2,TRBJ2-3,12,CSAGTSGRARYF,TGCAGTGCCGGGACTAGCGGGAGGGCCCGGTATTTT
TRBV12-3/TRBV12-4,-,-,TRBJ2-1,13,CASSPGLGILQFF,TGTGCCAGCAGTCCGGGACTGGGCATCTTACAGTTCTTC
TRBV10-3,-,-,TRBJ2-7,11,CAAGGKGEQYF,TGTGCCGCTGGGGGGAAGGGCGAGCAGTACTTC
TRBV10-1,-,TRBD1,TRBJ1-2,13,CASSESRDRYYTF,TGCGCCAGCAGTGAGTCCCGGGACAGATACTACACCTTC
TRBV18,-,-,TRBJ2-1,14,CASARVSGPNEQFF,TGTGCCAGCGCCCGGGTCTCGGGACCCAATGAGCAGTTCTTC
TRBV9,many,-,TRBJ2-2,15,CASSDRTNLRGELFF,TGTGCCAGCAGCGACCGGACTAACCTTCGGGGGGAGCTGTTTTTT
TRBV4-3,-,-,TRBJ2-3,14,CASSPQRYTDTQYF,TGCGCCAGCAGCCCACAACGATACACAGATACGCAGTATTTT
TRBV14,-,-,TRBJ2-3,15,CASSRTPNRADTQYF,TGTGCCAGCAGCCGTACCCCGAATCGGGCAGATACGCAGTATTTT
TRBV20-1,-,-,TRBJ1-2,14,CSALTEGRGDGYTF,TGCAGTGCTTTGACAGAGGGGAGGGGGGATGGCTACACCTTC
TRBV5-5,-,-,TRBJ2-2,15,CASSLWDPNTGELFF,TGTGCCAGCAGCTTGTGGGACCCGAACACCGGGGAGCTGTTTTTT
TRBV20-1,few,TRBD1,TRBJ1-5,15,CSASGQGIGNQPQHF,TGCAGTGCTAGCGGACAGGGTATCGGCAATCAGCCCCAGCATTTT
TRBV20-1,many,-,TRBJ2-3,14,CSARDFEGLNTQYF,TGCAGTGCTAGAGATTTTGAGGGGCTGAATACGCAGTATTTT
TRBV7-2,many,-,TRBJ2-1,14,CASSLTGVFDEQFF,TGTGCCAGCAGCTTAACCGGGGTATTCGATGAGCAGTTCTTC
TRBV7-2,-,TRBD2,TRBJ2-3,14,CASSLSGGEDTQYF,TGTGCCAGCAGCTTATCGGGAGGCGAAGATACGCAGTATTTT
TRBV5-1,few,-,TRBJ2-1,13,CASSGDAGVGQFF,TGCGCCAGCAGCGGGGATGCTGGCGTCGGGCAGTTCTTC
TRBV29-1,many,-,TRBJ2-7,10,CSVDFYEQYF,TGCAGCGTCGACTTCTACGAGCAGTACTTC
TRBV6-2/TRBV6-3,many,TRBD2,TRBJ2-1,19,CASSPMYGSGSGAYNEQFF,TGTGCCAGCAGCCCTATGTACGGTAGCGGGAGCGGGGCCTACAATGAGCAGTTCTTC
TRBV3-1,many,-,TRBJ1-5,14,CASSQRDSNQPQHF,TGTGCCAGCAGCCAGCGGGACAGCAATCAGCCCCAGCATTTT
TRBV12-3/TRBV12-4,few,-,TRBJ1-1,13,CASSFGQYTEAFF,TGTGCCAGCAGTTTCGGGCAGTACACTGAAGCTTTCTTT
TRBV20-1,-,-,TRBJ2-7,15,CSASTGTQRSYEQYF,TGCAGTGCTTCAACCGGGACTCAGAGGTCCTACGAGCAGTACTTC
TRBV24-1,-,TRBD1,TRBJ2-2,13,CATSTGGTGELFF,TGTGCCACCAGTACAGGGGGAACCGGGGAGCTGTTTTTT
TRBV10-3,many,-,TRBJ2-5,11,CAISDKETQYF,TGTGCCATCAGTGATAAAGAGACCCAGTACTTC
TRBV4-3,-,TRBD2,TRBJ2-1,17,CASSPGLAGGQSSEQFF,TGCGCCAGCAGCCCAGGACTAGCGGGAGGTCAGTCTTCTGAGCAGTTCTTC
TRBV5-1,-,TRBD2,TRBJ2-7,17,CASSLRLAGGLSYEQYF,TGCGCCAGCAGCTTGCGTCTAGCGGGAGGGCTCTCCTACGAGCAGTACTTC
TRBV7-9,few,-,TRBJ1-6,14,CASRERVGNSPLHF,TGTGCCAGCAGGGAAAGGGTTGGGAATTCACCCCTCCACTTT
TRBV20-1,-,-,TRBJ2-1,12,CSSGLSRGEQFF,TGCAGTTCGGGCCTCAGCAGGGGTGAGCAGTTCTTC
TRBV20-1,few,TRBD1,TRBJ2-7,13,CSAREYRGSEQYF,TGCAGTGCTAGAGAGTACAGGGGGTCCGAGCAGTACTTC
TRBV7-2,few,-,TRBJ2-5,11,CASSLTWGQYF,TGTGCCAGCAGCCTTACATGGGGCCAGTACTTC
TRBV29-1,many,-,TRBJ2-1,14,CSVDSGSSYNEQFF,TGCAGCGTTGACTCGGGGAGCTCCTACAATGAGCAGTTCTTC
TRBV12-3/TRBV12-4,-,TRBD1,TRBJ1-2,13,CASSRTGSFGYTF,TGTGCCAGCAGCCGGACAGGATCATTTGGCTACACCTTC
TRBV12-3/TRBV12-4,many,-,TRBJ1-1,14,CASSLVAANTEAFF,TGTGCCAGCAGCCTTGTAGCGGCGAACACTGAAGCTTTCTTT
TRBV5-6,many,-,TRBJ2-5,14,CASSLMSGGETQYF,TGTGCCAGCAGCTTGATGTCGGGCGGAGAGACCCAGTACTTC
TRBV7-8,few,-,TRBJ2-7,13,CASSLASAHEQYF,TGTGCCAGCAGCTTAGCTTCTGCCCACGAGCAGTACTTC